The rows below give T cell receptor beta chains drawn from one sample of a study of blood T cell repertoires in COVID-19. The method was immunoSEQ multiplex PCR; TCRdb's version includes in-frame clones alone and lacks a portion of them. This sample has around 140,000 clones, with 87% found just once. The specimen was PBMCs or T cells enriched from blood (not recorded which). The receptors were sampled from a man aged 60-69 years who had recovered from COVID-19. The CDR3 runs from the conserved cysteine through the conserved F or W. D genes are given only for firm matches. Clone size is given for some rows only: seen once, a few or many times, or a class if the clone is expanded.

.	TRBV19	TRBD1	TRBJ1-3	CASSIIPGQGENTIYF	TGTGCCAGTAGCATTATACCGGGACAGGGAGAGAACACCATATATTTT
.	TRBV5-1	.	TRBJ2-2	CASRLNGGASGNTGELFF	TGCGCCAGCAGACTCAACGGCGGGGCTAGTGGGAACACCGGGGAGCTGTTTTTT
.	TRBV12-3/TRBV12-4	.	TRBJ2-3	CASLDGTDTQYF	TGTGCCAGCCTAGACGGCACAGATACGCAGTATTTT
.	TRBV10-1	TRBD2	TRBJ2-1	CASSESTLAGYNEQFF	TGCGCCAGCAGTGAGTCGACTCTAGCGGGCTACAATGAGCAGTTCTTC
.	TRBV24-1	.	TRBJ2-5	CATSPSGETQYF	TGTGCCACCAGTCCGTCCGGGGAGACCCAGTACTTC
once	TRBV7-6	TRBD2	TRBJ2-5	CASSFRREGLGTQYF	TGTGCCAGCAGCTTTCGGCGGGAGGGCCTTGGGACCCAGTACTTC
.	TRBV28	TRBD1	TRBJ1-4	CATDRGRTANEKLFF	TGTGCCACCGACAGGGGGCGAACAGCTAATGAAAAACTGTTTTTT
once	TRBV28	.	TRBJ2-7	CASGLNYEQYF	TGTGCCAGCGGACTAAACTACGAGCAGTACTTC
.	TRBV11-2	.	TRBJ1-3	CASSPNGIGNTIYF	TGTGCCAGCAGCCCTAACGGTATTGGAAACACCATATATTTT
.	TRBV6-5	TRBD2	TRBJ2-7	CASAVLAGGEQYF	TGTGCCAGCGCAGTGTTAGCGGGAGGCGAGCAGTACTTC
.	TRBV5-8	TRBD1	TRBJ1-1	CASRRIGQGPNTEAFF	TGTGCCAGCAGGAGAATCGGACAGGGGCCGAACACTGAAGCTTTCTTT
.	TRBV10-3	TRBD2	TRBJ2-1	CAIKEREGLDNEQFF	TGTGCCATCAAGGAGCGGGAGGGCCTCGACAATGAGCAGTTCTTC
few	TRBV3-1/TRBV3-2	TRBD1	TRBJ1-1	CASSRQGGTEAFF	TGTGCCAGCAGCCGACAGGGGGGCACTGAAGCTTTCTTT
once	TRBV5-6	.	TRBJ1-4	CASSPRGGRGEKLFF	TGTGCCAGCAGCCCTAGGGGGGGACGAGGCGAAAAACTGTTTTTT
.	TRBV29-1	.	TRBJ1-1	CSVAPSSRRTEAFF	TGCAGCGTTGCCCCCAGCTCTAGAAGAACTGAAGCTTTCTTT
.	TRBV13	TRBD1	TRBJ2-5	CASSVDRGMETQYF	TGTGCCAGCAGCGTAGACAGGGGGATGGAGACCCAGTACTTC
once	TRBV5-4	TRBD1	TRBJ1-2	CASSLTGGIYGYTF	TGTGCCAGCAGCTTAACAGGGGGCATCTATGGCTACACCTTC
.	TRBV9	.	TRBJ2-1	CASSVGVAGGPLTYNEQFF	TGTGCCAGCAGCGTAGGAGTGGCGGGCGGACCATTAACCTACAATGAGCAGTTCTTC
.	TRBV10-3	.	TRBJ1-4	CAISESQGGEKLFF	TGTGCCATCAGTGAGTCTCAGGGTGGGGAAAAACTGTTTTTT
.	TRBV2	.	TRBJ2-7	CANAYTPGQNGYEQYF	TGTGCCAACGCTTACACACCGGGACAAAATGGCTACGAGCAGTACTTC
.	TRBV11-2	.	TRBJ1-2	CASSLGEGYGYTF	TGTGCCAGCAGCCTAGGTGAGGGATATGGCTACACCTTC
.	TRBV18	TRBD1	TRBJ2-1	CASSQGQGAGNEQFF	TGTGCCAGCTCACAGGGACAGGGGGCAGGAAATGAGCAGTTCTTC
.	TRBV18	.	TRBJ2-7	CASSPSSNYYEQYF	TGTGCCAGCTCACCGTCCAGCAACTACTACGAGCAGTACTTC
.	TRBV5-1	.	TRBJ1-1	CASSQALNTEAFF	TGCGCCAGCAGCCAAGCCTTAAACACTGAAGCTTTCTTT
.	TRBV28	.	TRBJ2-2	CASENRGGNTGELFF	TGTGCCAGCGAAAACAGGGGGGGCAACACCGGGGAGCTGTTTTTT
.	TRBV4-1	TRBD1	TRBJ1-3	CASSQWDRGTSGNTIYF	TGCGCCAGCAGCCAATGGGACAGGGGGACCTCTGGAAACACCATATATTTT
.	TRBV6-5	TRBD1	TRBJ1-6	CASSSQGSPLHF	TGTGCCAGCAGTTCACAGGGGTCACCCCTCCACTTT
.	TRBV5-1	.	TRBJ1-2	CASSAENRDGYTF	TGCGCCAGCAGCGCGGAAAACAGGGATGGCTACACCTTC
.	TRBV11-3	TRBD1	TRBJ2-7	CASSPGQGIAYEQYF	TGTGCCAGCAGCCCTGGACAGGGCATAGCCTACGAGCAGTACTTC
.	TRBV28	.	TRBJ1-5	CASSPINSNQPQHF	TGTGCCAGCAGTCCTATAAATAGCAATCAGCCCCAGCATTTT
.	TRBV28	TRBD2	TRBJ2-1	CASSFPGLAAHEQFF	TGTGCCAGCAGTTTTCCGGGACTAGCTGCCCATGAGCAGTTCTTC
.	TRBV19	.	TRBJ2-3	CASSLRVSTDTQYF	TGTGCCAGTAGCCTCAGGGTTAGCACAGATACGCAGTATTTT
.	TRBV3-1/TRBV3-2	TRBD1	TRBJ1-4	CASEGRGLEKLFF	TGTGCCAGCGAGGGCAGGGGGCTCGAAAAACTGTTTTTT
.	TRBV5-1	TRBD2	TRBJ2-5	CASSLAERGGSETQYF	TGCGCCAGCAGCTTGGCCGAACGGGGGGGCTCAGAGACCCAGTACTTC
.	TRBV5-4	.	TRBJ2-5	CASSPAWAETQYF	TGTGCCAGCAGCCCCGCATGGGCGGAGACCCAGTACTTC
.	TRBV5-1	.	TRBJ1-3	CASSPDIGNTIYF	TGCGCCAGCAGCCCCGACATTGGAAACACCATATATTTT
.	TRBV29-1	.	TRBJ2-3	CSVRTSTDTQYF	TGCAGCGTTCGCACTAGCACAGATACGCAGTATTTT
once	TRBV4-2	TRBD1	TRBJ2-3	CASSQVKRSRGHGLSTDTQYF	TGTGCCAGCAGCCAAGTTAAAAGGTCGAGGGGGCACGGTTTAAGCACAGATACGCAGTATTTT
.	TRBV24-1	TRBD2	TRBJ2-1	CATSDPRAGLRDEQFF	TGTGCCACCAGTGACCCCCGAGCGGGGTTACGGGATGAGCAGTTCTTC